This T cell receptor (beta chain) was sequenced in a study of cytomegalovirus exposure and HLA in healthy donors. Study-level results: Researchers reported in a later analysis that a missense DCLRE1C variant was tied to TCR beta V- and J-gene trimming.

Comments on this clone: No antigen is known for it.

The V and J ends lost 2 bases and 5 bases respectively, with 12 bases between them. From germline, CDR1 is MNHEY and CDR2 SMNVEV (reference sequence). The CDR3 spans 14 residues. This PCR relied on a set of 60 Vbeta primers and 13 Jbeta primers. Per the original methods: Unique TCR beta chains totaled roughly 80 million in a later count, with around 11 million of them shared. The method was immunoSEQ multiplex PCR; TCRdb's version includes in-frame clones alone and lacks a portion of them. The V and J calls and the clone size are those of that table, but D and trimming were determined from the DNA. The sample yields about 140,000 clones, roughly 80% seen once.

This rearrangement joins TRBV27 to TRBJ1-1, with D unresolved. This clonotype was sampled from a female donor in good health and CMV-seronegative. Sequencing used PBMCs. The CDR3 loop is CASSLAIGGTEAFF. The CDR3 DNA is TGTGCCAGCAGTTTAGCCATAGGCGGGACTGAAGCTTTCTTT.